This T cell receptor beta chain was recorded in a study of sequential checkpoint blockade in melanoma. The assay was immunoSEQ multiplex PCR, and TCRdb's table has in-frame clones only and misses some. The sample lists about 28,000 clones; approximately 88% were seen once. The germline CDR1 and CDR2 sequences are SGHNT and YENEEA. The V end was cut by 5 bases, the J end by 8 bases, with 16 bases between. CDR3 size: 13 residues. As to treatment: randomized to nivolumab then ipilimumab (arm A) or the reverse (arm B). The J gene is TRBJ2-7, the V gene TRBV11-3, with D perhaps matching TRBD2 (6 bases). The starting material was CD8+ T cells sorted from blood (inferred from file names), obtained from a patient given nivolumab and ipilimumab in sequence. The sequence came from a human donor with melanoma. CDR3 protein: CASSEAPGLQQYF. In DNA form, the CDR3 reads TGTGCCAGCAGCGAGGCACCGGGACTTCAGCAGTACTTC.